These 28 T cell receptor beta chains were sequenced from one sample in a study of Ad26.COV2.S vaccination and SARS-CoV-2 variants. The assay was immunoSEQ multiplex PCR, and TCRdb's table has in-frame clones only and misses some. The sample lists 250,000 to 300,000 clones, more than 70% occurring once. Treatment here: 15 to 20 received Ad26.COV2.S at low or high dose, single or two shots; 5 received placebo; per-sample allocation not given. It was on day 63 after the first vaccine or placebo injection that samples were taken. The sequencing used peripheral blood, collected in a trial of Ad26.COV2.S vaccine versus placebo. These receptor sequences come from a person aged 18 to 59 who received the Ad26.COV2.S COVID-19 vaccine or a placebo.

This chain links TRBV14 with TRBJ1-1, with 12 bases identical to TRBD1. CDR3 length: 17 residues. The V segment lost 5 bases and the J segment 4 bases; nucleotides outside the gene matches: 11. Germline CDR1 reads SGHDN; CDR2 reads FVKESK. CDR3 in amino acids: CASSTRDRGRGSTEAFF. Written as DNA, the CDR3 is TGTGCCAGCAGCACGCGGGACAGGGGGCGAGGCAGCACTGAAGCTTTCTTT.

The V call is TRBV28, the J call TRBJ1-1; 7 bases align to TRBD1. J gave up 5 bases and V 5 bases, and 5 bases lay outside the gene matches. CDR1 and CDR2 (germline): MDHEN, SYDVKM. CDR3 length: 13 amino acids. In DNA, the CDR3 is TGTGCCAGCAGTGACAGGGCAGTGACTGAAGCTTTCTTT. This codes for CASSDRAVTEAFF.

The chain uses TRBV6-5 and TRBJ1-5; no definite D call. Germline CDR1 is MNHEY and CDR2 is SVGAGI. V gave up 7 bases and J gave up 4 bases, with 14 bases separating them. The CDR3 totals 14 residues. The CDR3 DNA sequence: TGTGCCAGCACGTCTCAAGACGGGAATCAGCCCCAGCATTTT. Translated: CASTSQDGNQPQHF.

The chain has TRBV21-1 and TRBJ2-4; the table's D call TRBD1 went unverified against the DNA. TRBV21-1 is described as a pseudogene. The CDR3 extends over 14 amino acids. The CDR3 is CARYTGGAKNIQYF. The CDR3 DNA reads as TGTGCCCGATACACAGGGGGCGCCAAAAACATTCAGTACTTC.

CDR3 coding DNA: TGTGCCAGCAGTTACTTGCCGATTAACTATGGCTACACCTTC. Its translation is CASSYLPINYGYTF. The chain has TRBV6-5 and TRBJ1-2; D unclear. The CDR3 contains 14 residues. Trimming cost V 1 base and J 1 base, with 7 bases left between them. Germline loops: CDR1 MNHEY, CDR2 SVGAGI.

This chain connects TRBV5-8 to TRBJ1-2; D remains unclear. V was cut by 2 bases and J by 2 bases, with 7 bases left in between. The CDR3 has 13 amino acids. The germline V gene encodes CDR1 SGHTS and CDR2 YDEGEE. CDR3 nucleotide sequence: TGTGCCAGCAGCTTTTCGGAAAACTATGGCTACACCTTC. This translates into CASSFSENYGYTF.

This rearrangement joins TRBV18 to TRBJ2-1; TRBD2 aligns across 8 bases. V shed 2 bases, J shed 4 bases, and the junction held 4 bases outside the gene matches. Germline values: CDR1 KGHSH, CDR2 LQKENI. This CDR3 spans 15 amino acids. CDR3 region: CASSPRLAGYNEQFF. The DNA of the CDR3 is TGTGCCAGCTCACCAAGGCTAGCGGGTTACAATGAGCAGTTCTTC.

This rearrangement joins TRBV12-5 to TRBJ2-2, with D possibly TRBD2 on 5 matching bases. Looked up from germline, CDR1 is LGHNT and CDR2 is FRNRAP. The CDR3 has 16 amino acids. V lost 1 base and J 4 bases, leaving 13 bases between the germline ends. CDR3 region: CASGLGGLRVTGELFF. In nucleotides, the CDR3 is TGTGCTAGTGGTTTGGGCGGACTGCGGGTCACCGGGGAGCTGTTTTTT. Combining the CDR3 with reference TRBV12-5 and TRBJ2-2 gives the whole variable domain DARVTQTPRHKVTEMGQEVTMRCQPILGHNTVFWYRQTMMQGLELLAYFRNRAPLDDSGMPKDRFSAEMPDATLATLKIQPSEPRDSAVYFCASGLGGLRVTGELFFGEGSRLTVL.

This clone was detected only once. The rearrangement uses TRBV20-1 and TRBJ1-4, with a tentative D call TRBD1 (6 bases). The CDR3 contains 11 residues. Germline values: CDR1 DFQATT, CDR2 SNEGSKA (reference sequence). V was trimmed by 7 bases and J by 10 bases, leaving 13 bases between them. CDR3 protein: CSGPARGKLFF. In nucleotides, the CDR3 is TGCAGTGGGCCGGCCAGGGGAAAACTGTTTTTT.

The chain has TRBV5-1 and TRBJ1-2; maybe TRBD1 (5 bases). Trimming pared 3 bases from V and 8 bases from J, leaving 11 bases between. Germline CDR1 is SGHRS and CDR2 is YFSETQ. The CDR3 covers 12 residues. The CDR3 DNA is TGCGCCAGCAGCTCGATCAGGGAAGGCTACACCTTC. Its protein is CASSSIREGYTF.

The rearrangement joins TRBV7-8 to TRBJ2-4; 7 bases align to TRBD1. Germline V lookup: CDR1 SGHVS, CDR2 FQNEAQ. Losses at the gene ends were 5 bases for V and 0 bases for J; bases not matched to a gene: 7. The CDR3 contains 16 residues. The CDR3 is CASSLGQVLAKNIQYF. The CDR3 DNA reads as TGTGCCAGCAGCCTCGGACAGGTTCTAGCCAAAAACATTCAGTACTTC. Using reference TRBV7-8 and TRBJ2-4 for the parts outside the CDR3, the full variable domain is GAGVSQSPRYKVAKRGQDVALRCDPISGHVSLFWYQQALGQGPEFLTYFQNEAQLDKSGLPSDRFFAERPEGSVSTLKIQRTQQEDSAVYLCASSLGQVLAKNIQYFGAGTRLSVL.

The V gene is TRBV6-1, the J gene TRBJ1-4; 11 bases match TRBD1. Trimming cost V 1 base and J 7 bases; bases outside gene matches: 8. Germline assignment: CDR1 MNHNS and CDR2 SASEGT. CDR3 length equals 17 residues. The DNA of the CDR3 is TGTGCCAGCAGTGAAGACACGGTGGGGACAGGGGGTGAAAAACTGTTTTTT. It is translated as CASSEDTVGTGGEKLFF.

A word on this clone: At the DNA level, this CDR3 is encoded by other sequences in the same sample as well. The chain combines TRBV12-3 or TRBV12-4 with TRBJ1-1; D is unclear. Trimming took off 2 bases at V and 7 bases at J, with 5 bases between the two ends. The CDR3 has 11 residues. The CDR3 region has the DNA TGTGCCAGCAGTTTATTGGGTGAAGCTTTCTTT. As protein: CASSLLGEAFF.

This clone was recorded a few times. This rearrangement joins TRBV10-2 to TRBJ1-5, with TRBD1 identical over 8 bases. The CDR3 contains 13 residues. CDR1 is WSHSY and CDR2 is SAAADI in the germline V gene. V gave up 7 bases and J gave up 7 bases; unmatched junction bases: 6. The DNA of the CDR3 is TGCGCCAGCACCGGACAGGGAAGGCAGCCCCAGCATTTT. Its protein product is CASTGQGRQPQHF.

This clone was observed at least ten times. The V and J genes are TRBV7-9 and TRBJ1-3, with 8 positions matching TRBD1. V was pared by 2 bases and J by 5 bases, with 5 bases of the junction left unmatched. Germline CDR1 and CDR2: SEHNR and FQNEAQ (reference sequence). This CDR3 region has 15 residues. DNA of the CDR3: TGTGCCAGCAGCTTAATGGCAGGGGGCCGAAACACCATATATTTT. Protein sequence: CASSLMAGGRNTIYF.

In this sample, this clone turned up a few times. The J gene is TRBJ2-2, the V gene TRBV18; TRBD1 or TRBD2 may be the D gene (5 bases each). CDR1 and CDR2 (germline): KGHSH, LQKENI. CDR3 length: 14 amino acids. Trimming shortened V by 6 bases and J by 1 base, and 9 bases separated the two germline ends. CDR3 loop: CASSTGQNTGELFF. CDR3 sequence (DNA): TGTGCCAGCTCTACGGGGCAGAACACCGGGGAGCTGTTTTTT.

The J gene is TRBJ1-6, the V gene TRBV4-1; 8 bases agree with TRBD1. This CDR3 has 17 amino acids. Germline CDR1 is MGHRA and CDR2 is YSYEKL. The ends lost 0 bases at V and 9 bases at J; junction bases unmatched: 10. CDR3 nucleotides: TGCGCCAGCAGCCAAGATATAAGGACAGGGAGAGGTTCACCCCTCCACTTT. Protein: CASSQDIRTGRGSPLHF.

DNA for the CDR3: TGTGCCAGCAGCCCAGGGACGGTTCACACAGATACGCAGTATTTT. It yields the protein CASSPGTVHTDTQYF. The V gene is TRBV7-9, the J gene TRBJ2-3; D could derive from TRBD1 or TRBD2 (5 bases each). V lost 5 bases, J lost 2 bases, and 14 bases lay in between. CDR1 and CDR2 (germline): SEHNR, FQNEAQ (reference sequence). The CDR3 contains 15 residues.

The count of this clone is one. Written as DNA, the CDR3 is TGTGCCAGCAGCCAGGGCGCAGGCGAAAAACTGTTTTTT. Its protein is CASSQGAGEKLFF. The V call is TRBV4-2, the J call TRBJ1-4; no clear D. The CDR3 loop spans 13 amino acids. CDR1 and CDR2 (germline): LGHNA, YNFKEQ. V lost 3 bases and J 8 bases, leaving 10 bases between the germline ends.

The chain carries TRBV27 and TRBJ2-7; D is unresolved. The V gene lost 8 bases and the J gene lost 0 bases, with 11 bases spanning the gap. The CDR3 contains 13 residues. Germline V lookup: CDR1 MNHEY, CDR2 SMNVEV (reference sequence). This CDR3 reads CASAPGFSYEQYF. The CDR3 nucleotides are TGTGCCAGCGCCCCCGGGTTCTCCTACGAGCAGTACTTC.

This chain connects TRBV12-5 to TRBJ1-2; 10 bases are a match to TRBD1. V trimming: 0 bases; J trimming: 8 bases; junction bases outside the gene matches: 9. Germline CDR1 LGHNT, CDR2 FRNRAP. The CDR3 runs 16 residues. CDR3: CASGLVLGDRGRGYTF. Here the CDR3 DNA reads TGTGCTAGTGGTTTGGTACTGGGGGACAGGGGACGAGGCTACACCTTC.

The chain couples TRBV9 to TRBJ2-2, with 10 bases lining up with TRBD2. The V and J ends lost 0 bases and 5 bases, in that order; junction bases with no gene match: 1. Germline CDR1 and CDR2: SGDLS and YYNGEE. The CDR3 has 15 residues. In DNA, the CDR3 is TGTGCCAGCAGCGTAGGAGCGGGGGGGACCGGGGAGCTGTTTTTT. Protein: CASSVGAGGTGELFF.

The chain carries TRBV7-2 and TRBJ1-6; weak D call: TRBD1 (6 bases). The V end was cut by 2 bases, the J end by 6 bases, with 8 bases between. The CDR3 runs to 14 residues. The germline V gene has CDR1 SGHTA and CDR2 FQGNSA. The CDR3 region is CASSLQQGNSPLHF. The CDR3 bases are TGTGCCAGCAGCTTACAACAGGGTAATTCACCCCTCCACTTT.

The V gene is TRBV5-8, the J gene TRBJ1-2; D possibly corresponds to TRBD1 (5 bases). Germline V gene lookup returns CDR1 SGHTS and CDR2 YDEGEE. The ends were cut back, 6 bases at V and 4 bases at J, with 19 bases in the middle. This CDR3 is 15 amino acids long. CDR3 DNA sequence: TGTGCCAGCACCATTCTGCAGGAGGGGACCTATGGCTACACCTTC. Translated: CASTILQEGTYGYTF. The complete variable domain, with remaining parts taken from reference TRBV5-8 and TRBJ1-2, reads EAGVTQSPTHLIKTRGQQATLRCSPISGHTSVYWYQQALGLGLQFLLWYDEGEERNRGNFPPRFSGRQFPNYSSELNVNALELEDSALYLCASTILQEGTYGYTFGSGTRLTVV.

The J gene is TRBJ1-5, the V gene TRBV19; perhaps TRBD1 as D (5 bases). The germline CDR1 and CDR2 sequences are LNHDA and SQIVND (reference sequence). Trimming shortened V by 1 base and J by 4 bases, and 14 bases separated the two germline ends. This CDR3 contains 16 residues. The CDR3 nucleotides read TGTGCCAGTAGTATAGGTTGGGGTAACAGGAATCAGCCCCAGCATTTT. Amino acids: CASSIGWGNRNQPQHF.

The chain recombines TRBV30 with TRBJ2-5; D ambiguous. CDR1 GTSNPN and CDR2 SVGIG come from the germline V gene (reference sequence). This CDR3 spans 12 amino acids. Trimming left V 3 bases short and J 5 bases short, with 10 bases between. The CDR3 sequence: CAWSPMGETQYF. The CDR3 DNA follows: TGTGCCTGGAGCCCCATGGGGGAGACCCAGTACTTC.

The sample holds one count of this clone. The chain employs TRBV6-5 and TRBJ1-2; 7 bases fit TRBD1. The ends lost 6 bases at V and 4 bases at J; junction bases unmatched: 8. CDR3 size: 14 residues. Germline V gene lookup returns CDR1 MNHEY and CDR2 SVGAGI. CDR3 sequence: CASSRQGGRYGYTF. The CDR3 DNA reads TGTGCCAGCAGCAGGCAGGGGGGCCGCTATGGCTACACCTTC.

The V and J genes are TRBV2 and TRBJ2-1; D remains ambiguous. The CDR3 covers 11 residues. V was shortened by 6 bases and J by 4 bases, with 4 bases between the two germline ends. The germline CDR1 and CDR2 sequences are SNHLY and FYNNEI. CDR3 protein: CASRGYNEQFF. For the CDR3, the DNA is TGTGCCAGCAGAGGATACAATGAGCAGTTCTTC.